This section outlines one TCR beta chain sequence together with its context. This specimen comes from a study of blood T cell repertoires in COVID-19. Study-wide background: The United States, Italy and Spain provided the acute and convalescent COVID-19 samples.

The table came from immunoSEQ multiplex PCR; TCRdb's copy has only in-frame clones and leaves some out. The table includes 110,000 to 150,000 clones, 84% detected once. Trimming left V 6 bases short and J 8 bases short, with 10 bases between. The CDR3 runs to 12 residues. The germline gives CDR1 SNHLY, CDR2 FYNNEI. The V gene is TRBV2, the J gene TRBJ1-4; D is unresolved. This TCR derives from a woman aged 18-35 years who had been exposed to COVID-19. Sequencing was done on a sample of PBMCs or T cells enriched from blood (not recorded which). CDR3 sequence (DNA): TGTGCCAGCAGGCCCGGCGGGGAAAAACTGTTTTTT. Protein product: CASRPGGEKLFF.